This T cell receptor beta chain was retrieved from a study of identical twins. There are many counts of this clonotype. Antigen unknown. CDR1 ENHRY and CDR2 SYGVKD come from the germline V gene. Trimming removed 2 bases at V and 10 bases at J, with 10 bases between. This CDR3 is 12 amino acids long. TCRdb reprocessed the 5' RACE reads via MiXCR and lists one record per CDR3 protein. Of more than 250,000 distinct CDR3 sequences listed, about 8.1% are singletons. Points from the study as a whole: Twin sharing of out-of-frame TCR alpha was underestimated by models in monozygotic pairs.

These data were also filed under a second study, of yellow fever vaccine responses in identical twins.

The sample comprised memory (CD45RO+) T cells sorted from blood. The clonotype originates from a woman under 30 in good health. This chain links TRBV10-3 with TRBJ2-3; D is possibly TRBD2 (6 bases). CDR3 bases: TGTGCCATCAGTGAGGTCCGGGAGCCGCAGTATTTT. This translates into CAISEVREPQYF.